Following are 27 T cell receptor beta chains from one sample sequenced in a study of breast tumors, draining lymph nodes, adjacent tissues. A single record per CDR3 protein comes from TCRdb applying MiXCR to the multiplex PCR reads. Of approximately 130,000 distinct CDR3 sequences in the sample, about 20% were seen once. Samples came from axillary lymph nodes draining the breast cancer. The source material was axillary lymph node tissue. These receptors were collected from a female donor with breast cancer. Some clones in this sample may be carry-over from other donors' samples.

Regarding this clonotype: A much larger clone sits a single nucleotide away, making a read error possible. The V gene is TRBV18, the J gene TRBJ2-7, with TRBD2 matching over 7 bases. J lost 9 bases, V lost 2 bases, and 7 bases had no gene match. The CDR3 is 13 residues long. Germline values: CDR1 KGHSH, CDR2 LQKENI. The CDR3 region has the DNA TGTGCCAGCTCACCATTGGACCCGGGGGGGCAGTACTTC. Its protein product is CASSPLDPGGQYF.

This clonotype was counted only a few times. This is likely a read error, given that the CDR3 carries no conserved phenylalanine or tryptophan at its end. The chain joins TRBV7-2 to TRBJ1-6, with TRBD1 matching over 7 bases. Germline values: CDR1 SGHTA, CDR2 FQGNSA. The CDR3 length is 15 residues. Unmatched junction bases numbered 7, after V lost 5 bases and J lost 6 bases. CDR3 nucleotide sequence: TGTGCCAGCAGCCCCCAAGGGACAGTTAATTCACCCCTCCACCTT. It specifies CASSPQGTVNSPLHL.

This clonotype was detected many times. This chain uses TRBV3-1 with TRBJ2-3; no clear D. The V gene lost 1 base and the J gene lost 8 bases, with 16 bases spanning the gap. Germline V gene sequence: CDR1 LGHDT, CDR2 YNNKEL (reference sequence). The CDR3 contains 15 residues. CDR3 DNA sequence: TGTGCCAGCAGCCAAGGAAAGGGAAGTCGGCGTACGCAGTATTTT. Its protein product is CASSQGKGSRRTQYF.

This clonotype was recorded at least ten times. This sequence joins TRBV2 and TRBJ1-4; 8 bases align to TRBD1. Germline V gene sequence: CDR1 SNHLY, CDR2 FYNNEI. The junction had 7 bases not matched to a gene; V was cut back by 6 bases and J by 7 bases. The CDR3 sequence is 14 residues long. CDR3 in DNA: TGTGCCAGCAGGGCAGGGGGCGGCAGTGAAAAACTGTTTTTT. This codes for CASRAGGGSEKLFF.

About this clonotype itself: This may be a read error: a much more frequent sequence differs by one nucleotide. Without the conserved terminal phenylalanine or tryptophan, this CDR3 likely stems from a read error. The J gene is TRBJ1-4, the V gene TRBV5-8; D perhaps matches TRBD1 (5 bases). Germline lookup yields CDR1 SGHTS and CDR2 YDEGEE. Between the trimmed V and J ends, which lost 6 bases and 7 bases, there was a span of 13 bases. There are 13 residues in the CDR3. The CDR3 loop is CASKTREGEKLFI. The CDR3 region has the DNA TGTGCCAGCAAAACCAGGGAAGGTGAAAAACTGTTTATT.

This clonotype was detected many times. The chain carries TRBV6-2 or TRBV6-3 and TRBJ2-7; D gene unclear. From germline, CDR1 is MNHEY and CDR2 SVGEGT. There are 16 residues in the CDR3. The V and J ends lost 2 bases and 3 bases respectively, with 17 bases between them. CDR3 sequence: CASSYGGSLKLYEQYF. The CDR3 DNA follows: TGTGCCAGCAGTTACGGCGGTTCACTTAAACTCTACGAGCAGTACTTC.

This clonotype was picked up many times. CDR3 nucleotides: TGCAGCGTTGAAGCGGTGGGTACCAACACAGATACGCAGTATTTT. This translates into CSVEAVGTNTDTQYF. The chain joins TRBV29-1 to TRBJ2-3; D remains unclear. The ends were cut back, 1 base at V and 2 bases at J, with 13 bases in the middle. Germline V gene sequence: CDR1 SQVTM, CDR2 ANQGSEA. This CDR3 has 15 residues.

This clonotype was seen ten or more times. The chain links TRBV6-6 to TRBJ2-3; 10 bases agree with TRBD2. V trimming: 8 bases; J trimming: 2 bases; junction bases outside the gene matches: 4. Germline V CDR1 and CDR2: MNHNY, SVGAGI (reference sequence). This CDR3 region has 14 residues. The CDR3 DNA reads TGTGCCAGCGCCCTAGCGGGGGACACAGATACGCAGTATTTT. Translated, it gives CASALAGDTDTQYF.

Comments on this clonotype: This may be a read error: a much more frequent sequence differs by one nucleotide. V usage is TRBV28 and J usage is TRBJ1-6; D unclear. Between the trimmed V and J ends, which lost 10 bases and 6 bases, there was a span of 10 bases. CDR1 and CDR2 from the germline V gene are MDHEN and SYDVKM. The CDR3 is 12 amino acids. This CDR3 reads CATLLSNSPLHF. CDR3 bases: TGTGCCACCCTCCTCAGTAATTCACCCCTCCACTTT. The full variable domain, in which reference TRBV28 and TRBJ1-6 provide the parts outside the CDR3, is DVKVTQSSRYLVKRTGEKVFLECVQDMDHENMFWYRQDPGLGLRLIYFSYDVKMKEKGDIPEGYSVSREKKERFSLILESASTNQTSMYLCATLLSNSPLHFGNGTRLTVT.

This clonotype was counted many times. The CDR3 region has the DNA TGTGCCAGCAGTTACATAAGGACTATATCCTACGAGCAGTACTTC. Its protein product is CASSYIRTISYEQYF. The V call is TRBV6-5, the J call TRBJ2-7, with D maybe TRBD2 (6 bases). This CDR3 contains 15 residues. Germline CDR1 and CDR2: MNHEY and SVGAGI. Trimming removed 2 bases at V and 1 base at J, with 12 bases between.

This clonotype was found many times. V and J are TRBV20-1 and TRBJ2-7; a possible D gene is TRBD1 (5 bases). This CDR3 spans 14 amino acids. V dropped 0 bases and J dropped 3 bases, with 12 bases sitting between them. Germline loops: CDR1 DFQATT, CDR2 SNEGSKA (reference sequence). The CDR3 DNA is TGCAGTGCTAGAGATCGACAGACCTACTACGAGCAGTACTTC. It yields the protein CSARDRQTYYEQYF.

This clonotype was seen ten or more times. The chain combines TRBV2 with TRBJ1-5, with TRBD1 matching over 8 bases. The CDR3 runs 15 residues. The V segment lost 0 bases and the J segment 3 bases; nucleotides outside the gene matches: 1. Looked up from germline, CDR1 is SNHLY and CDR2 is FYNNEI. The CDR3 loop reads CASSEATGVNQPQHF. As DNA, the CDR3 is TGTGCCAGCAGTGAAGCGACAGGGGTCAATCAGCCCCAGCATTTT.

The sample holds many counts of this clonotype. The V gene is TRBV7-8, the J gene TRBJ2-1; possibly TRBD2 for D (5 bases). The CDR3 sequence is 17 residues long. Germline lookup yields CDR1 SGHVS and CDR2 FQNEAQ. V lost 4 bases and J 3 bases, leaving 19 bases between the germline ends. CDR3 in amino acids: CASSSPGLAPHYNEQFF. The CDR3, as DNA: TGTGCCAGCAGCTCGCCTGGGTTAGCGCCTCACTACAATGAGCAGTTCTTC.

At least ten counts were recorded for this clonotype. This chain joins TRBV19 and TRBJ2-1; D not resolved. The V end was cut by 5 bases, the J end by 0 bases, with 14 bases between. Germline lookup yields CDR1 LNHDA and CDR2 SQIVND (reference sequence). The CDR3 covers 16 residues. CDR3 sequence: CASSLRRSISYNEQFF. In DNA form, the CDR3 reads TGTGCCAGTAGTTTACGCCGAAGCATCTCCTACAATGAGCAGTTCTTC.

At least ten counts were recorded for this clonotype. The chain couples TRBV10-3 to TRBJ2-7; tentatively, D is TRBD2 (6 bases). Deletions cut 3 bases from V and 1 base from J, with 10 bases between. CDR1 and CDR2 from the germline V gene are ENHRY and SYGVKD. The CDR3 runs 14 residues. Here the CDR3 DNA reads TGTGCCATCAGTGACCCCCGGGAGTCCTACGAGCAGTACTTC. It specifies CAISDPRESYEQYF.

Concerning this clonotype: A much larger clone differs from this one at a single base, so this may be a read error. The chain couples TRBV19 to TRBJ2-7; possible D gene TRBD1, 6 bases. V shed 1 base and J shed 5 bases, with 12 bases lying between them. In germline, CDR1 is LNHDA, CDR2 SQIVND (reference sequence). This CDR3 is 14 amino acids long. CDR3 sequence (DNA): TGTGCCAGTAGTATAGGACAGGTCGACGACGAGCAGTACTTC. This gives the protein CASSIGQVDDEQYF.

This clonotype showed up many times. The V gene is TRBV5-1, the J gene TRBJ2-1; D gene uncertain. Per the germline V gene, CDR1 is SGHRS and CDR2 is YFSETQ. This CDR3 comprises 15 residues. The V end was cut by 0 bases, the J end by 0 bases, with 7 bases between. The CDR3 DNA reads TGCGCCAGCAGCTTGGCACACCGCTCCTACAATGAGCAGTTCTTC. It yields the protein CASSLAHRSYNEQFF.

This clonotype has a single count. A much larger clonotype is one base distant, so this may be a read error. The V and J genes are TRBV19 and TRBJ2-7; 9 bases map to TRBD1. The CDR3 has 13 amino acids. Germline CDR1 LNHDA, CDR2 SQIVND (reference sequence). After removal of 8 bases from V and 6 bases from J, the junction contained 8 bases not matched to a gene. The CDR3: CASGTQTGGEQYF. CDR3 sequence (DNA): TGTGCCAGTGGTACTCAGACAGGGGGCGAGCAGTACTTC.

This clonotype was found a few times. A much larger clonotype is one base distant, so this may be a read error. The rearrangement links TRBV25-1 to TRBJ2-3, with 10 bases fitting TRBD2. In germline, CDR1 is MGHDK, CDR2 SYGVNS. The CDR3 covers 18 residues. The DNA for the CDR3 is TGTGTCAGCAGTCGGGGACTAGCGCGTCGGGGGTCCACAGATACGCAGTATTTT. Protein product: CVSSRGLARRGSTDTQYF.

The rearrangement joins TRBV2 to TRBJ1-1, with D uncertain. Germline V gene data show CDR1 as SNHLY and CDR2 as FYNNEI. The V and J ends lost 10 bases and 3 bases respectively, with 15 bases between them. The CDR3 contains 13 residues. The CDR3 spells CATHPLADTEAFF. The CDR3 region has the DNA TGTGCCACCCACCCCCTTGCGGACACTGAAGCTTTCTTT.

This clonotype was observed many times. CDR3 DNA: TGTGCCAGCAGCCCGAAGGACTACAATGAGCAGTTCTTC. Its protein is CASSPKDYNEQFF. The chain has TRBV7-9 and TRBJ2-1; D is uncertain. V was shortened by 5 bases and J by 3 bases, with 8 bases between the two germline ends. The CDR3 length is 13 residues. CDR1 and CDR2 (germline): SEHNR, FQNEAQ (reference sequence). The full variable domain, in which reference TRBV7-9 and TRBJ2-1 provide the parts outside the CDR3, is DTGVSQNPRHKITKRGQNVTFRCDPISEHNRLYWYRQTLGQGPEFLTYFQNEAQLEKSRLLSDRFSAERPKGSFSTLEIQRTEQGDSAMYLCASSPKDYNEQFFGPGTRLTVL.

Notes on this clonotype: Compared with germline, one end of the junction differs, possibly owing to a read error. This rearrangement joins TRBV5-1 to TRBJ2-1; 7 nucleotides match TRBD2. Germline assignment: CDR1 SGHRS and CDR2 YFSETQ. CDR3 length: 14 residues. CDR3 in DNA: TGCGCTAGCAGAACTACGGGGGGCTACAATGAGCAGTTCTTC. As protein: CASRTTGGYNEQFF.

This clonotype was detected only a few times. The chain recombines TRBV28 with TRBJ1-6; tentatively, D is TRBD1 (5 bases). CDR1 and CDR2 from the germline V gene are MDHEN and SYDVKM. Trimming stripped 4 bases from V and 6 bases from J, with 19 bases between. The CDR3 runs to 17 residues. The CDR3 sequence is CASSSPRGASRNSPLHF. The CDR3 nucleotides are TGTGCCAGCAGTTCCCCCCGAGGGGCGAGTCGTAATTCACCCCTCCACTTT.

On this clonotype: A read error may explain this, as a much larger clone is one base away. The chain is built from TRBV19 and TRBJ2-1; D is undetermined. Trimming shortened V by 7 bases and J by 2 bases, and 18 bases separated the two germline ends. Germline CDR1 is LNHDA and CDR2 is SQIVND (reference sequence). This CDR3 contains 16 residues. The CDR3 region has the DNA TGTGCCAGTAAAGGTCCTGGTCCTTTCCCCTACAATGAGCAGTTCTTC. Translating it yields CASKGPGPFPYNEQFF.

This clonotype occurred many times. The CDR3 sequence is CSARRLRARGPYNEQFF. DNA for the CDR3: TGCAGTGCTAGGAGGTTGCGGGCTAGGGGGCCTTACAATGAGCAGTTCTTC. The rearrangement joins TRBV20-1 to TRBJ2-1; 7 bases are shared with TRBD1. The CDR3 has 17 residues. The trim removed 3 bases at V and 4 bases at J, leaving 15 bases unmatched. CDR1 and CDR2 (germline): DFQATT, SNEGSKA (reference sequence).

There are many counts of this clonotype. V and J are TRBV3-1 and TRBJ2-1; maybe TRBD2 (5 bases). This CDR3 spans 16 amino acids. The V end lost 4 bases, the J end lost 0 bases, and 13 bases lay between the germline ends. Germline CDR1 reads LGHDT; CDR2 reads YNNKEL (reference sequence). CDR3: CASSPIWESSYNEQFF. The CDR3 nucleotides read TGTGCCAGCAGCCCAATCTGGGAGAGCTCCTACAATGAGCAGTTCTTC.

This clonotype came up many times. The chain carries TRBV4-1 and TRBJ2-7; D is unclear. Per the germline V gene, CDR1 is MGHRA and CDR2 is YSYEKL. The V gene lost 4 bases and the J gene lost 0 bases, with 13 bases spanning the gap. The CDR3 totals 15 residues. The CDR3 spells CASSPPGSYSYEQYF. CDR3 bases: TGCGCCAGCAGCCCCCCGGGTTCTTACTCCTACGAGCAGTACTTC.